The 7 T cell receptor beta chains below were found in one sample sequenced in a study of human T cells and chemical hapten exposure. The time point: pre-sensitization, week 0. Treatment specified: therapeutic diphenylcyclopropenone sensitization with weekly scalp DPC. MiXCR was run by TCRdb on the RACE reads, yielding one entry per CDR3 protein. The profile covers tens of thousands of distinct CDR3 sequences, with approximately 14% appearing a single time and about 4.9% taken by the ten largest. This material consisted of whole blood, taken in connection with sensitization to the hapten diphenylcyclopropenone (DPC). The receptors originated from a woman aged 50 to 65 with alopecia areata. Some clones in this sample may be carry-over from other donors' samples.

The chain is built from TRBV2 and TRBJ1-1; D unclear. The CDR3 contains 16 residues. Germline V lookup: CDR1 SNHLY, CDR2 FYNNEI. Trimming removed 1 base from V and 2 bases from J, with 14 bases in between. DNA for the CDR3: TGTGCCAGCAGTGAAGGGGTTTTTGCCAGCAACACTGAAGCTTTCTTT. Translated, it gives CASSEGVFASNTEAFF.

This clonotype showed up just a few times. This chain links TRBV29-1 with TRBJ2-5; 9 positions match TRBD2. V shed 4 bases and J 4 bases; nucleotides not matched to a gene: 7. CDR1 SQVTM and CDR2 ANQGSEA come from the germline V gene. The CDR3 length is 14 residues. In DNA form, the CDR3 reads TGCAGCGTTGCCATTAGCGGGAGTAGAGAGACCCAGTACTTC. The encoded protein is CSVAISGSRETQYF.

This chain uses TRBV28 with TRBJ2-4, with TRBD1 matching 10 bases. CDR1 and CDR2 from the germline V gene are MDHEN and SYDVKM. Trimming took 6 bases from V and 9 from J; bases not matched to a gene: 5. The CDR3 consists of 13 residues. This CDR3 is CASSRQGAGIQYF. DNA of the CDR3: TGTGCCAGCAGCCGACAGGGGGCGGGCATTCAGTACTTC.

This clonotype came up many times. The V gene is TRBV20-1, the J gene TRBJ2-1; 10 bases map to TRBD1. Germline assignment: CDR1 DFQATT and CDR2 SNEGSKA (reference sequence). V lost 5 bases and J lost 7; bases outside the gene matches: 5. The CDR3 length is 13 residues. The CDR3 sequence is CSAGGQGLNEQFF. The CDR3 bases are TGCAGTGCTGGGGGACAGGGGCTAAATGAGCAGTTCTTC.

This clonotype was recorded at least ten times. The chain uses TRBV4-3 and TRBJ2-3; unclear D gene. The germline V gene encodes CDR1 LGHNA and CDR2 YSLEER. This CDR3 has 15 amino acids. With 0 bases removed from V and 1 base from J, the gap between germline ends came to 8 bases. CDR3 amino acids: CASSQESPGTDTQYF. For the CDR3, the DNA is TGCGCCAGCAGCCAAGAAAGTCCAGGCACAGATACGCAGTATTTT.

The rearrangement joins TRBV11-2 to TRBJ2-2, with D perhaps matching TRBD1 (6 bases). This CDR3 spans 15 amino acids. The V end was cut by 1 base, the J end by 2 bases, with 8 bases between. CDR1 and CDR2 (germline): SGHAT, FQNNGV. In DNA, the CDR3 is TGTGCCAGCAGCTTAGGGACAGCCAACACCGGGGAGCTGTTTTTT. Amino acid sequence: CASSLGTANTGELFF.

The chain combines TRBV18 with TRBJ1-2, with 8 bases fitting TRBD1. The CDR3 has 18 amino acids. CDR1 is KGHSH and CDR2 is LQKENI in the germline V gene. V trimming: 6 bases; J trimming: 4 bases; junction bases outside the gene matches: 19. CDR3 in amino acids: CASSLLKSDRAVGYGYTF. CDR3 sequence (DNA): TGTGCCAGCTCTCTACTAAAATCGGACAGGGCGGTAGGCTATGGCTACACCTTC.